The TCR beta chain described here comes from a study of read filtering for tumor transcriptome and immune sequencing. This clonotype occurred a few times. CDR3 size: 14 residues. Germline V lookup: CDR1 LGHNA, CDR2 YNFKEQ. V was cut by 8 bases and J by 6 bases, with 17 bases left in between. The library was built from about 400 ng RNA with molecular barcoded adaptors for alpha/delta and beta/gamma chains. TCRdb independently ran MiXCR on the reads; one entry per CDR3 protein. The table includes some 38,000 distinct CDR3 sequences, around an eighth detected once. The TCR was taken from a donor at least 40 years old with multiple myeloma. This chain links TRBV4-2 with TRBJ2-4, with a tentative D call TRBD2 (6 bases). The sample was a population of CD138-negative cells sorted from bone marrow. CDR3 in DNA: TGTGCCAGCGCTCAGGAGGGCCGGGGAAACATTCAGTACTTC. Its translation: CASAQEGRGNIQYF.